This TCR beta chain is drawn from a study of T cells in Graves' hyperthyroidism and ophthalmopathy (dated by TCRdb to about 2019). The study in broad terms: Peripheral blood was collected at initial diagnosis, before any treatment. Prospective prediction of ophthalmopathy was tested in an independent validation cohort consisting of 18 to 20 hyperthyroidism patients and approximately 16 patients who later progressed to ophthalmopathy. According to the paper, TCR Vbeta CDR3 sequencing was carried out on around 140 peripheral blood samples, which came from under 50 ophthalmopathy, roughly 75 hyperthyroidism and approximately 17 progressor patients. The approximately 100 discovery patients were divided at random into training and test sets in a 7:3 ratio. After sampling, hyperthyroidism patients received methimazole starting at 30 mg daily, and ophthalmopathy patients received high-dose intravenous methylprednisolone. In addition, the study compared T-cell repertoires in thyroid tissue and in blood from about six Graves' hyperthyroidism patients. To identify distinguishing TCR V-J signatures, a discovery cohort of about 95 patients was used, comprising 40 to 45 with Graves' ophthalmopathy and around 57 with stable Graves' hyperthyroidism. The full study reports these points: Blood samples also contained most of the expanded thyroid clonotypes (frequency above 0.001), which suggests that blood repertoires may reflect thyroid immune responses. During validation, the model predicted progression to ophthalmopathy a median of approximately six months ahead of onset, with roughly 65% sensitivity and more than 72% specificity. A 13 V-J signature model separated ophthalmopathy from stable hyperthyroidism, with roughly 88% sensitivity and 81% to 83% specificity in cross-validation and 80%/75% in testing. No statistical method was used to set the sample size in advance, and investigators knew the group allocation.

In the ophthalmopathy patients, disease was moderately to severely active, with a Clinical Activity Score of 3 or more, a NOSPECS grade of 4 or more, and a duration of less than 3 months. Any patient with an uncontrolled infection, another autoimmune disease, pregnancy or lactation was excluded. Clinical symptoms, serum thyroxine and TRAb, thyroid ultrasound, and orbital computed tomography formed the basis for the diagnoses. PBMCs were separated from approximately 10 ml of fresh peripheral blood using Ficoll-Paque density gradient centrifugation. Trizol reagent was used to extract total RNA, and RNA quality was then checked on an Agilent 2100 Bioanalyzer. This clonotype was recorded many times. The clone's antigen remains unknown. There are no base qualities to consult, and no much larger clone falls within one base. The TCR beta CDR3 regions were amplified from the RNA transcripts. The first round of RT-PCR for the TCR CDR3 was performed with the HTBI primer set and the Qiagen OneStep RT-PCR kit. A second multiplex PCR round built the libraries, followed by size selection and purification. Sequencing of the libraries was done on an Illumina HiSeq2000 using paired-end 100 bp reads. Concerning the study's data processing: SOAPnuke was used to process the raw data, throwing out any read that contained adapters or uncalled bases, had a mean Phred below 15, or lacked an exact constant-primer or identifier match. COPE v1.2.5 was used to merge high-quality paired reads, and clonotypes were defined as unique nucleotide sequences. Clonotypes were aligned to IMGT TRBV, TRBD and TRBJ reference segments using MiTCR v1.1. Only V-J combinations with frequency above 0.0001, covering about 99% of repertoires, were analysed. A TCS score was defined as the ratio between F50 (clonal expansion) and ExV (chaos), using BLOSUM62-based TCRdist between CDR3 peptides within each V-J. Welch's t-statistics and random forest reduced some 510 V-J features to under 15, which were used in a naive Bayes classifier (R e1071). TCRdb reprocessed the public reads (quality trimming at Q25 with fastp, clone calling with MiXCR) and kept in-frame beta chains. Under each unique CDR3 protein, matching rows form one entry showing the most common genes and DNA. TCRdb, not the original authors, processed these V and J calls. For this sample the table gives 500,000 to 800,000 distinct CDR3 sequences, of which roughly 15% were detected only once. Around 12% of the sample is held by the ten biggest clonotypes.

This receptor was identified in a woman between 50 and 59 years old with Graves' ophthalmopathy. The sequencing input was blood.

The DNA reads as follows: TGTGCCAGCAGTTTATCTGTCAGGGGCGGCCAGCCCCAGCATTTT. The translation is CASSLSVRGGQPQHF. The chain is made from TRBV27 and TRBJ1-5; TRBD1 is a possible D gene, resting on 6 matching bases. The CDR3 numbers 15 residues from cysteine through phenylalanine. Only the CDR3 region is kept as DNA, spanning 45 bases read in frame from base 1. The germline V gene (reference sequence) yields MNHEY for CDR1 and SMNVEV for CDR2. V sheds 0 bases and J sheds 7 bases, leaving 13 bases between their ends.